The 10 T cell receptor beta chains reported below all come from one sample, sequenced in a study of neoadjuvant nivolumab and ipilimumab in lung cancer (dated by TCRdb to the early 2020s). The meaning of the sample's time point label: at surgical resection after neoadjuvant nivolumab +/- ipilimumab. Receptor amplification or capture employed the immunoSEQ multiplex PCR assay. TCRdb re-hosts the immuneACCESS table, in-frame sequences only. Its copies lack some clones; in the studies checked, an unresolved V gene accounts for under half of them, and the cause for the rest is not known. The table for this sample lists some 26,000 clones; 75% to 85% of them were counted only once. The top ten hold about 9.4% of the sample. Source: tumor tissue, taken after neoadjuvant nivolumab, alone or with ipilimumab, at or shortly before surgery. The source of these receptors is an adult with non-small cell lung cancer.

In this sample, this clone turned up a few times. J is TRBJ1-2 and V is TRBV10-2; 7 nucleotides align to TRBD1. Germline V CDR1 and CDR2: WSHSY, SAAADI. V lost 7 bases, J lost 8 bases, and 10 bases stayed unmatched. The CDR3 is made up of 13 amino acids. DNA of the CDR3: TGCGCCAGCAAGGGACAGTCGAAGGGGGGCTACACCTTC. Protein: CASKGQSKGGYTF.

This clone was recorded only once. This chain uses TRBV7-2 with TRBJ2-3; D gene ambiguous. In germline, CDR1 is SGHTA, CDR2 FQGNSA. The CDR3 spans 12 residues. Trimming took 3 bases from V and 6 from J, leaving 7 bases between them. The DNA of the CDR3 is TGTGCCAGCAGCTTTAAATCGGATACGCAGTATTTT. This codes for CASSFKSDTQYF.

The chain links TRBV6-5 to TRBJ2-7; tentatively, D is TRBD2 (6 bases). V lost 7 bases and J lost 4, with 17 bases in between. Germline loops: CDR1 MNHEY, CDR2 SVGAGI. This CDR3 contains 14 residues. CDR3 sequence: CASTDSLGGYEQYF. For the CDR3, the DNA is TGTGCCAGCACCGACAGCCTGGGGGGTTACGAGCAGTACTTC.

The gene calls are TRBV5-5 and TRBJ2-3, with 12 bases fitting TRBD2. The V gene end was trimmed by 8 bases and the J gene end by 3 bases; junction bases not matched to a gene: 10. The CDR3 has 16 amino acids. Germline-derived CDR1 and CDR2 are SGHKS and YYEKEE (reference sequence). The CDR3 reads CASLPWTSGTTDTQYF. The DNA for the CDR3 is TGTGCCAGTTTACCCTGGACTAGCGGGACGACAGATACGCAGTATTTT.

The chain is built from TRBV15 and TRBJ2-3; 9 nucleotides align to TRBD2. Losses at the gene ends were 5 bases for V and 7 bases for J; bases not matched to a gene: 7. The CDR3 runs to 14 residues. CDR1 LNHNV and CDR2 YYDKDF come from the germline V gene (reference sequence). This CDR3 is CATSPGLASNTQYF. For the CDR3, the DNA is TGTGCCACCAGCCCGGGACTAGCAAGCAATACGCAGTATTTT.

The chain recombines TRBV13 with TRBJ2-1; 9 positions match TRBD1. Per germline, CDR1 PRHDT and CDR2 FYEKMQ (reference sequence). The CDR3 totals 15 residues. After removal of 5 bases from V and 9 bases from J, the junction contained 11 bases not matched to a gene. CDR3 DNA: TGTGCCAGCAGCGTTATCCGGGACAGGGACGGTGAGCAGTTCTTC. Protein product: CASSVIRDRDGEQFF.

This sequence joins TRBV5-6 and TRBJ2-5; TRBD1 agrees at 9 bases. CDR3 length: 13 amino acids. The germline V gene encodes CDR1 SGHDT and CDR2 YYEEEE. J gave up 5 bases and V 3 bases, and 2 bases lay outside the gene matches. The CDR3 DNA is TGTGCCAGCAGCTGGGACAGGGATGAGACCCAGTACTTC. Encoded protein: CASSWDRDETQYF.

The chain combines TRBV5-1 with TRBJ2-3, with TRBD2 as a possible D gene (6 bases). V was pared by 4 bases and J by 3 bases, with 21 bases between. Germline V CDR1 and CDR2: SGHRS, YFSETQ. The CDR3 length is 17 residues. Here the CDR3 reads CASSNAEGLVRTDTQYF. For the CDR3, the DNA is TGCGCCAGCAGCAATGCAGAGGGACTGGTCAGGACAGATACGCAGTATTTT.

J is TRBJ1-2 and V is TRBV7-9; 9 bases match TRBD1. V was clipped by 1 base and J by 8 bases; unmatched bases: 2. This CDR3 contains 13 residues. Germline values: CDR1 SEHNR, CDR2 FQNEAQ (reference sequence). The CDR3 nucleotides read TGTGCCAGCAGCTTAGAAGGGACAGGGGGCTACACCTTC. It translates to CASSLEGTGGYTF.

This clone was seen only a few times. The chain has TRBV6-6 and TRBJ2-1, with 8 bases aligning to TRBD2. J was trimmed by 8 bases and V by 10 bases; bases with no gene match: 10. There are 13 residues in the CDR3. CDR1 and CDR2 from the germline V gene are MNHNY and SVGAGI (reference sequence). This CDR3 reads CATGREGVYEQFF. For the CDR3, the DNA is TGTGCCACCGGGAGGGAGGGGGTCTATGAGCAGTTCTTC.